The 29 T cell receptor beta chains below come from one sample, sequenced in a study of blood T cell repertoires in COVID-19. TCRdb's table, derived via immunoSEQ multiplex PCR, lists solely in-frame clones and lacks some. The table lists fewer than 120,000 clones, about 85% of them singletons. The material sequenced was peripheral blood. The receptors originated from a human donor in a cohort sampled during active COVID-19.

The chain employs TRBV6-2 or TRBV6-3 and TRBJ2-7, with D possibly being TRBD1 (5 bases). CDR3 size: 13 residues. Germline CDR1 is MNHEY and CDR2 is SVGEGT. Trimming cost V 5 bases and J 1 base, with 9 bases left between them. CDR3 sequence: CASSRSGSYEQYF. The CDR3 DNA follows: TGTGCCAGCAGTCGCTCAGGGTCCTACGAGCAGTACTTC.

This clone has a count of ten or more. The V call is TRBV6-5, the J call TRBJ2-2; tentatively, D is TRBD1 (6 bases). V shed 6 bases and J shed 3 bases, with 14 bases lying between them. The CDR3 contains 15 residues. Per the germline V gene, CDR1 is MNHEY and CDR2 is SVGAGI. The CDR3 bases are TGTGCCAGCAGACAAGGACAGATATACACCGGGGAGCTGTTTTTT. Encoded protein: CASRQGQIYTGELFF.

This rearrangement joins TRBV7-9 to TRBJ1-1; a weak D match, TRBD1 (6 bases). V was shortened by 1 base and J by 4 bases, with 10 bases between the two germline ends. This CDR3 spans 14 amino acids. Germline V CDR1 and CDR2: SEHNR, FQNEAQ (reference sequence). The CDR3 DNA is TGTGCCAGCAGCTTAGAAGGGGGGGCCACTGAAGCTTTCTTT. It encodes CASSLEGGATEAFF.

The chain couples TRBV20-1 to TRBJ2-3; 9 bases line up with TRBD2. CDR1 and CDR2 (germline): DFQATT, SNEGSKA (reference sequence). J was trimmed by 2 bases and V by 3 bases; bases with no gene match: 6. The CDR3 covers 15 residues. This chain's CDR3 is CSASWLAGFTDTQYF. CDR3 in DNA: TGCAGTGCTAGTTGGCTAGCGGGGTTCACAGATACGCAGTATTTT.

The chain carries TRBV5-1 and TRBJ1-2; D ambiguous. V was trimmed by 0 bases and J by 3 bases, leaving 9 bases between them. The germline CDR1 and CDR2 sequences are SGHRS and YFSETQ. CDR3 length: 14 amino acids. The CDR3 region is CASSLVLPDYGYTF. The CDR3 bases are TGCGCCAGCAGCTTGGTCCTCCCGGACTATGGCTACACCTTC.

The chain employs TRBV5-4 and TRBJ2-7; perhaps TRBD1 as D (7 bases). Germline V CDR1 and CDR2: SGHNT, YYREEE (reference sequence). This CDR3 contains 15 residues. V shed 7 bases and J shed 0 bases, with 17 bases lying between them. CDR3 nucleotides: TGTGCCAGCCGGCAAAACAGGGGAGGCTCCTACGAGCAGTACTTC. Amino acid sequence: CASRQNRGGSYEQYF.

This chain joins TRBV5-1 and TRBJ2-7; the match to TRBD2 covers 7 bases. The CDR3 extends over 13 amino acids. Germline assignment: CDR1 SGHRS and CDR2 YFSETQ. Germline trimming cut 6 bases from V and 6 bases from J; bases unmatched to any gene: 9. CDR3 protein: CASTGLTNSEQYF. The CDR3 DNA sequence: TGCGCCAGCACGGGACTAACGAATAGCGAGCAGTACTTC.

The chain uses TRBV24-1 and TRBJ2-3; 9 bases fit TRBD1. The CDR3 has 17 amino acids. Trimming took 4 bases from V and 2 from J; bases not matched to a gene: 9. Germline-derived CDR1 and CDR2 are KGHDR and SFDVKD. The CDR3 protein is CATSEAGTGKNTDTQYF. As DNA, the CDR3 is TGTGCCACCAGTGAGGCCGGGACAGGGAAGAACACAGATACGCAGTATTTT.

The gene calls are TRBV27 and TRBJ2-1; TRBD2 is a possible D gene (5 bases). This CDR3 is 15 amino acids long. The germline V and J ends were trimmed by 6 bases and 15 bases, with 27 bases remaining between them. In germline, CDR1 is MNHEY, CDR2 SMNVEV (reference sequence). The DNA for the CDR3 is TGTGCCAGCAGCCCCAGCGGCCAAGCAGCCACAAAGCGGTTCTTC. This encodes CASSPSGQAATKRFF.

The rearrangement uses TRBV5-1 and TRBJ1-4; TRBD1 matches at 9 bases. Germline lookup yields CDR1 SGHRS and CDR2 YFSETQ. The V segment lost 1 base and the J segment 7 bases; nucleotides outside the gene matches: 5. The length of the CDR3 is 15 residues. The chain's CDR3 is CASSLIGQGLEKLFF. CDR3 nucleotide sequence: TGCGCCAGCAGCTTGATAGGACAGGGGCTTGAAAAACTGTTTTTT. The variable domain in full, completed from reference TRBV5-1 and TRBJ1-4, reads KAGVTQTPRYLIKTRGQQVTLSCSPISGHRSVSWYQQTPGQGLQFLFEYFSETQRNKGNFPGRFSGRQFSNSRSEMNVSTLELGDSALYLCASSLIGQGLEKLFFGSGTQLSVL.

This clone was seen a single time. CDR3 sequence (DNA): TGTGCCAGCAGTGGGGATTCCGGGACAGGGTGGGCACCCCTCCACTTT. Encoded protein: CASSGDSGTGWAPLHF. This rearrangement joins TRBV25-1 to TRBJ1-6, with TRBD1 identical over 9 bases. The junction had 12 bases not matched to a gene; V was cut back by 4 bases and J by 11 bases. The germline gives CDR1 MGHDK, CDR2 SYGVNS. The length of the CDR3 is 16 residues.

The gene calls are TRBV6-5 and TRBJ2-1, with 7 bases lining up with TRBD1. This CDR3 is 14 amino acids long. Germline assignment: CDR1 MNHEY and CDR2 SVGAGI. Trimming at V came to 5 bases and at J to 0 bases, leaving 1 base not matched to a gene. The DNA of the CDR3 is TGTGCCAGCAGTCGGGACAGCTCCTACAATGAGCAGTTCTTC. This gives the protein CASSRDSSYNEQFF.

V gene TRBV10-3 combines with J gene TRBJ2-1; the match to TRBD1 covers 10 bases. V gave up 6 bases and J gave up 7 bases; unmatched junction bases: 3. Germline V gene sequence: CDR1 ENHRY, CDR2 SYGVKD. The CDR3 length is 13 residues. For the CDR3, the DNA is TGTGCCATCAGATCGGGACAGGGGAATGAGCAGTTCTTC. Protein product: CAIRSGQGNEQFF.

The rearrangement uses TRBV30 and TRBJ2-3, with D tentatively TRBD2 (5 bases). V gave up 3 bases and J gave up 5 bases, with 6 bases separating them. Germline CDR1 and CDR2: GTSNPN and SVGIG (reference sequence). The CDR3 has 11 amino acids. As DNA, the CDR3 is TGTGCCTGGAGCGAGGGAGATACGCAGTATTTT. Translation: CAWSEGDTQYF.

This sequence joins TRBV27 and TRBJ1-2, with D uncertain. This CDR3 is 14 amino acids long. The germline CDR1 and CDR2 sequences are MNHEY and SMNVEV (reference sequence). Trimming removed 0 bases from V and 7 bases from J, with 12 bases in between. The CDR3 loop is CASSLSLGVGGYTF. The CDR3 nucleotides are TGTGCCAGCAGTTTATCGTTGGGAGTTGGTGGCTACACCTTC.

The rearrangement uses TRBV6-1 and TRBJ2-3, with 7 bases lining up with TRBD1. There are 14 residues in the CDR3. J gave up 1 base and V 2 bases, and 0 bases lay outside the gene matches. The V gene's germline CDR1 is MNHNS and CDR2 SASEGT. The CDR3: CASSERGRTDTQYF. DNA of the CDR3: TGTGCCAGCAGTGAAAGGGGGCGCACAGATACGCAGTATTTT.

The genes are TRBV7-2 and TRBJ2-7; the match to TRBD1 covers 10 bases. V was clipped by 5 bases and J by 2 bases; unmatched bases: 6. CDR3 size: 15 residues. Per the germline V gene, CDR1 is SGHTA and CDR2 is FQGNSA. CDR3 in amino acids: CASSPTGTGAYEQYF. The CDR3 DNA is TGTGCCAGCAGCCCTACCGGGACAGGGGCCTACGAGCAGTACTTC.

This clone was picked up a small number of times. Written as DNA, the CDR3 is TGTGCCAGCAGTTATCTGGGAGGGGGACAGCCCCAGCATTTT. Translating it yields CASSYLGGGQPQHF. The rearrangement links TRBV6-2 or TRBV6-3 to TRBJ1-5; TRBD1 is a possible D gene (6 bases). The CDR3 consists of 14 residues. Trimming shortened V by 3 bases and J by 7 bases, and 13 bases separated the two germline ends. The germline CDR1 and CDR2 sequences are MNHEY and SVGEGT.

The gene calls are TRBV6-5 and TRBJ1-2, with 7 bases aligning to TRBD1. Germline V gives CDR1 MNHEY, CDR2 SVGAGI. V trimming: 6 bases; J trimming: 5 bases; junction bases outside the gene matches: 12. The CDR3 runs to 15 residues. The CDR3: CASSYRGTQGYGYTF. The CDR3 region has the DNA TGTGCCAGCAGCTACAGGGGCACCCAGGGGTATGGCTACACCTTC.

The rearrangement links TRBV6-6 to TRBJ2-7; 11 nucleotides line up with TRBD1. The V segment lost 4 bases and the J segment 6 bases; nucleotides outside the gene matches: 11. The CDR3 is 16 amino acids. Germline values: CDR1 MNHNY, CDR2 SVGAGI (reference sequence). The CDR3 loop reads CASSSSYRDRGSEQYF. CDR3 DNA sequence: TGTGCCAGCAGTTCTTCCTACCGGGACAGGGGGAGCGAGCAGTACTTC.

The J gene is TRBJ1-1, the V gene TRBV11-2; 12 bases agree with TRBD1. V dropped 2 bases and J dropped 4; count of bases not matched to a gene: 8. Germline V gene sequence: CDR1 SGHAT, CDR2 FQNNGV. This CDR3 contains 17 residues. DNA of the CDR3: TGTGCCAGCAGCTTATACGGGACAGGGGGCCTGAGCACTGAAGCTTTCTTT. Translation gives CASSLYGTGGLSTEAFF.

The chain carries TRBV15 and TRBJ2-3; 7 nucleotides match TRBD2. The CDR3 length is 17 residues. With V trimmed by 0 bases and J by 1 base, 7 bases remained unmatched. Germline V gives CDR1 LNHNV, CDR2 YYDKDF (reference sequence). Here the CDR3 DNA reads TGTGCCACCAGCAGAGATAAGGCGGGAGCGGGCACAGATACGCAGTATTTT. This sequence encodes CATSRDKAGAGTDTQYF.

The CDR3 bases are TGTGCCAGTACCTGGGACTTGGCGGGGAACTATGGCTACACCTTC. As protein: CASTWDLAGNYGYTF. V gene TRBV19 combines with J gene TRBJ1-2, with a tentative D call TRBD1 (5 bases). Germline V gene data show CDR1 as LNHDA and CDR2 as SQIVND (reference sequence). CDR3 length: 15 residues. Trimming pared 7 bases from V and 2 bases from J, leaving 17 bases between.

The CDR3 sequence is CASSDSPQGRTEAFF. DNA for the CDR3: TGTGCCAGCAGTGACAGCCCACAGGGCAGGACTGAAGCTTTCTTT. This chain connects TRBV25-1 to TRBJ1-1; D perhaps matches TRBD1 (6 bases). Germline V gene data show CDR1 as MGHDK and CDR2 as SYGVNS. This CDR3 is 15 amino acids long. Trimming took off 3 bases at V and 5 bases at J, with 16 bases between the two ends. The entire variable domain, with the rest obtained from reference TRBV25-1 and TRBJ1-1, is as follows: EADIYQTPRYLVIGTGKKITLECSQTMGHDKMYWYQQDPGMELHLIHYSYGVNSTEKGDLSSESTVSRIRTEHFPLTLESARPSHTSQYLCASSDSPQGRTEAFFGQGTRLTVV.

This chain connects TRBV19 to TRBJ1-1, with 9 bases lining up with TRBD1. J was trimmed by 4 bases and V by 6 bases; bases with no gene match: 3. This CDR3 contains 13 residues. CDR1 is LNHDA and CDR2 is SQIVND in the germline V gene (reference sequence). The CDR3 loop reads CASSDRGSTEAFF. The CDR3 coding sequence is TGTGCCAGTAGCGACAGGGGGTCCACTGAAGCTTTCTTT.

By frequency in the sample, this clone is medium-sized. Within the sample, other DNA sequences also encode this same CDR3. This chain uses TRBV7-2 with TRBJ1-6; D gene ambiguous. V gave up 3 bases and J gave up 4 bases, with 4 bases separating them. The V gene's germline CDR1 is SGHTA and CDR2 FQGNSA. CDR3 size: 13 residues. The CDR3 spells CASSFGYNSPLHF. The CDR3 DNA is TGTGCCAGCAGCTTCGGGTATAATTCACCCCTCCACTTT.

This clone has a single count. The V gene is TRBV7-9, the J gene TRBJ1-3; possible D gene TRBD1, 6 bases. CDR3 size: 14 residues. Germline values: CDR1 SEHNR, CDR2 FQNEAQ (reference sequence). V lost 6 bases, J lost 1 base, and 10 bases lay in between. CDR3 region: CASRGQGSGNTIYF. DNA of the CDR3: TGTGCCAGCAGGGGTCAGGGGTCTGGAAACACCATATATTTT. Full variable domain (remainder filled in from reference TRBV7-9 and TRBJ1-3): DTGVSQNPRHKITKRGQNVTFRCDPISEHNRLYWYRQTLGQGPEFLTYFQNEAQLEKSRLLSDRFSAERPKGSFSTLEIQRTEQGDSAMYLCASRGQGSGNTIYFGEGSWLTVV.

This clone was seen only once. This chain uses TRBV4-1 with TRBJ2-1, with 15 bases matching TRBD2. V lost 4 bases, J lost 6 bases, and 10 bases stayed unmatched. This CDR3 has 18 amino acids. CDR1 is MGHRA and CDR2 is YSYEKL in the germline V gene. CDR3 sequence: CASSLRVGTSGGSNEQFF. The CDR3 DNA sequence: TGCGCCAGCAGCCTGAGAGTCGGGACTAGCGGGGGGAGCAATGAGCAGTTCTTC.

The rearrangement joins TRBV5-1 to TRBJ1-2; 8 bases agree with TRBD1. This CDR3 is 14 amino acids long. Germline CDR1 SGHRS, CDR2 YFSETQ. The V gene end was trimmed by 4 bases and the J gene end by 4 bases; junction bases not matched to a gene: 6. In DNA, the CDR3 is TGCGCCAGCAGCCCGACAGGGGTGGCCTATGGCTACACCTTC. The encoded protein is CASSPTGVAYGYTF.